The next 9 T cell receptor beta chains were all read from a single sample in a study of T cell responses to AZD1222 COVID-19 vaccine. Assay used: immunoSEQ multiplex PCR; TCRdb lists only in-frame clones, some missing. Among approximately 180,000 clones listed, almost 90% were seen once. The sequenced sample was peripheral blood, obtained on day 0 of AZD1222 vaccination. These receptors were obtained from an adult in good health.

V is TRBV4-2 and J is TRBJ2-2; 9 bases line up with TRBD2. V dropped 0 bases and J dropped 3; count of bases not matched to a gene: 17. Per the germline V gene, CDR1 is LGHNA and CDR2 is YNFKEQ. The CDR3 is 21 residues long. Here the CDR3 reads CASSQDSLAGTSGGHTGELFF. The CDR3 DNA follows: TGTGCCAGCAGCCAAGATAGTCTAGCGGGGACCTCCGGCGGGCACACCGGGGAGCTGTTTTTT.

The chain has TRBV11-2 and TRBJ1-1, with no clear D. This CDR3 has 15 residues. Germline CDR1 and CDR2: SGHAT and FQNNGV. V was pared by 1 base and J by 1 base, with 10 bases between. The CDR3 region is CASSLGTVGNTEAFF. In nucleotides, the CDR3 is TGTGCCAGCAGCTTAGGGACTGTTGGGAACACTGAAGCTTTCTTT.

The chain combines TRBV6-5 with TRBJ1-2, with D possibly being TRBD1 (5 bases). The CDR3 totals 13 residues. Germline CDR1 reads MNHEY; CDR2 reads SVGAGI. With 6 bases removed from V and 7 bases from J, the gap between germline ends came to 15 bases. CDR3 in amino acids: CASSRDVLAGYTF. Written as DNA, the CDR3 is TGTGCCAGCAGCAGGGATGTCTTGGCTGGCTACACCTTC.

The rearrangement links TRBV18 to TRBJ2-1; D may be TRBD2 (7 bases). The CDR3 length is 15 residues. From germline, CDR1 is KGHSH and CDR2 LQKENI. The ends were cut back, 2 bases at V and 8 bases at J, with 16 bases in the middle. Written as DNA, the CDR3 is TGTGCCAGCTCACCAGGCGCGGGGGCGGGCGATGAGCAGTTCTTC. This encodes CASSPGAGAGDEQFF.

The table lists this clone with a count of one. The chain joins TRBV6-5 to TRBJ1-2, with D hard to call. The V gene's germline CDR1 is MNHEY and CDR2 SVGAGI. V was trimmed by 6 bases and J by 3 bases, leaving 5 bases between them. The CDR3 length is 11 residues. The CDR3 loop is CASRLDYGYTF. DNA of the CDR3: TGTGCCAGCAGACTTGACTATGGCTACACCTTC.

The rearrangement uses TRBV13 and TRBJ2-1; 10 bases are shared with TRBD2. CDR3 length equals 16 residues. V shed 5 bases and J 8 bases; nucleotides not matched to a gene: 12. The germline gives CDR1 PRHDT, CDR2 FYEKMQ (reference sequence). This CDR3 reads CASSQRTSGRRDEQFF. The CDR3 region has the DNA TGTGCCAGCAGCCAAAGGACTAGCGGCCGTCGGGATGAGCAGTTCTTC.

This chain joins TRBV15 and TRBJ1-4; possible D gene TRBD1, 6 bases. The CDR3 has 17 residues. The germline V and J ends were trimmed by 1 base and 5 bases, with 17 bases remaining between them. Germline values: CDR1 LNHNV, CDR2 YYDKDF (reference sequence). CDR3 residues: CATSRASGVRGNEKLFF. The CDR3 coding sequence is TGTGCCACCAGCAGAGCTTCAGGGGTACGAGGGAATGAAAAACTGTTTTTT.

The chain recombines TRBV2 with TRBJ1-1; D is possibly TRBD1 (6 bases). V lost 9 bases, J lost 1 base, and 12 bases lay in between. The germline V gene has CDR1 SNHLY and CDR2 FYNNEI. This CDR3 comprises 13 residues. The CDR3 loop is CASKYRANTEAFF. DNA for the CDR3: TGTGCCAGTAAGTACAGGGCGAACACTGAAGCTTTCTTT. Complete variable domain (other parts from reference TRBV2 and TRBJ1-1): EPEVTQTPSHQVTQMGQEVILRCVPISNHLYFYWYRQILGQKVEFLVSFYNNEISEKSEIFDDQFSVERPDGSNFTLKIRSTKLEDSAMYFCASKYRANTEAFFGQGTRLTVV.

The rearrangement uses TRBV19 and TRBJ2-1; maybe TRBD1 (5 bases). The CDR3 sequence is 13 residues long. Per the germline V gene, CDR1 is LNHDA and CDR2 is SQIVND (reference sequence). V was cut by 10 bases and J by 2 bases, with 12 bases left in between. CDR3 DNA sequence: TGTGCCACCAGGGATATCGCCTACAATGAGCAGTTCTTC. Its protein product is CATRDIAYNEQFF.